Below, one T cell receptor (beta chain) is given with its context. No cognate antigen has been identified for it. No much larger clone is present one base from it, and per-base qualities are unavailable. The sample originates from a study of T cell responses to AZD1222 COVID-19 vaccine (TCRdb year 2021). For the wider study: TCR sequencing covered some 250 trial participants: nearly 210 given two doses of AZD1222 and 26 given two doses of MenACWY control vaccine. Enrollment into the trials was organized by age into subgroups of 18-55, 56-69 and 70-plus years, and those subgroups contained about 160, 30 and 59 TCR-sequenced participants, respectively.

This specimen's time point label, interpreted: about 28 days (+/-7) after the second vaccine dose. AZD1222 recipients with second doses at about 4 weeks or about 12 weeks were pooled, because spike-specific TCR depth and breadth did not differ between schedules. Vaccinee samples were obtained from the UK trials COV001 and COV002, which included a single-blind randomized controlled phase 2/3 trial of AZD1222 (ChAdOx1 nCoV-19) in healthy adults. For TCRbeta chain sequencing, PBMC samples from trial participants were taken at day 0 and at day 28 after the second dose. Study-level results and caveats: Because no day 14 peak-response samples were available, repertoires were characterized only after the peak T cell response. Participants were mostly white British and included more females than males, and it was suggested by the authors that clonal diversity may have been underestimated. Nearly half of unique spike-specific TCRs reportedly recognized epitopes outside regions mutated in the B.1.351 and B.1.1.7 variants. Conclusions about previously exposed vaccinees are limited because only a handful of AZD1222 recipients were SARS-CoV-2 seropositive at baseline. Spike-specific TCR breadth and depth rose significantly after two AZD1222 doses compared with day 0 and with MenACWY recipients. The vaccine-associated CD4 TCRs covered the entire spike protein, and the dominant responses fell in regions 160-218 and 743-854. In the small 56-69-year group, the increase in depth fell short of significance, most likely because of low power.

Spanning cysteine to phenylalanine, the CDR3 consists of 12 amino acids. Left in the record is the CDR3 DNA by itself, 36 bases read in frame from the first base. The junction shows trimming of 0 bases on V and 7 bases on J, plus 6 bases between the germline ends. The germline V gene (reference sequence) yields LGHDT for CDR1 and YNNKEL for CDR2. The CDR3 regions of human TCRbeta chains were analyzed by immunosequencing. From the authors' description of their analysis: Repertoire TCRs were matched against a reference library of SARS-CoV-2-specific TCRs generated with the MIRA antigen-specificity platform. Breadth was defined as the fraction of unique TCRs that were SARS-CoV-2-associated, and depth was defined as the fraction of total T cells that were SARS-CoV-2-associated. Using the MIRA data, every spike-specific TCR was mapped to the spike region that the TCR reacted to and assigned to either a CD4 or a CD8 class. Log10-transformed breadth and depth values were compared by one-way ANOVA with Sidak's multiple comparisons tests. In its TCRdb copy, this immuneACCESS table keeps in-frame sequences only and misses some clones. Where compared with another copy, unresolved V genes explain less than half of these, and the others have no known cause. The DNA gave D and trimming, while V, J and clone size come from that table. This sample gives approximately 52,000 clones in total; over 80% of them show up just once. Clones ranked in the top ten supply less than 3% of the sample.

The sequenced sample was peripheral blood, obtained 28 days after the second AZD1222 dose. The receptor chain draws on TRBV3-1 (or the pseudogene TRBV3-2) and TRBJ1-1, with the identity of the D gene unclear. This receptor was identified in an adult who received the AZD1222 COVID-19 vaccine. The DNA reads TGTGCCAGCAGCCAAGATCTGAGTGAAGCTTTCTTT. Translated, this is CASSQDLSEAFF.